This is a list of T cell receptor beta chains from one sample in a study of blood T cell repertoires in COVID-19. Using immunoSEQ multiplex PCR, the repertoire was profiled, and TCRdb retains in-frame clones only, with some absent. This sample yields tens of thousands of clones, of which about nine tenths are seen a single time; 12% belongs to the top ten. The sample consisted of peripheral blood. The receptor source for this set is a man in his 70s with active or convalescent COVID-19. CDR3s include the opening cysteine and the closing phenylalanine or tryptophan. Fields, in order: D gene, J gene, V gene, clone size, CDR3 DNA, CDR3 protein. A D gene is named only where the DNA matches it firmly. The size entry is marked missing in some rows and otherwise reads once, few, many or a size class.

-,TRBJ2-7,TRBV27,-,TGTGCCAGCAGTCTGGTTGGGGGCCCTGGTTGGTACTTC,CASSLVGGPGWYF
-,TRBJ1-5,TRBV18,-,TGTGCCAGCTCACAGAGGGATCAGCCCCAGCATTTT,CASSQRDQPQHF
TRBD2,TRBJ2-5,TRBV2,-,TGTGCCAGCAGGGGCGGGGGAGCGGGGTACCAAGAGACCCAGTACTTC,CASRGGGAGYQETQYF
TRBD2,TRBJ2-1,TRBV25-1,-,TGTGCCAGCAGTGGAATTCGGGGACTAGGCTACAATGAGCAGTTCTTC,CASSGIRGLGYNEQFF
TRBD1,TRBJ1-2,TRBV19,-,TGTGCCAGTAGTATCTGGGACAGGGCTTTTCGGGGCTACACCTTC,CASSIWDRAFRGYTF
TRBD1,TRBJ1-2,TRBV3-1/TRBV3-2,-,TGTGCCAGCAGCCAAGCAGGGGGCGAGTATGGCTACACCTTC,CASSQAGGEYGYTF
-,TRBJ2-3,TRBV5-1,-,TGCGCCAGCAGCCCCCGGGGGTTAGATACGCAGTATTTT,CASSPRGLDTQYF
-,TRBJ1-2,TRBV6-5,-,TGTGCCACTCGCCCTGGGGGGGGCGCGGGGTATGGCTACACCTTC,CATRPGGGAGYGYTF
-,TRBJ1-5,TRBV2,-,TGTGCCAGCAGTGCCCGAGGGTGGAATAGCAATCAGCCCCAGCATTTT,CASSARGWNSNQPQHF
-,TRBJ1-4,TRBV6-6,-,TGTGCCAGCAGTTTCCAGGGGCCCTATGAAAAACTGTTTTTT,CASSFQGPYEKLFF
-,TRBJ2-7,TRBV3-1/TRBV3-2,-,TGTGCCAGCAGCGACGAGGGGGGGCCGGGGGCCGAGCAGTACTTC,CASSDEGGPGAEQYF
-,TRBJ1-1,TRBV7-2,-,TGTGCCAGCAGCTCCGACCGTGGGGGGGTTGAAGCTTTCTTT,CASSSDRGGVEAFF
-,TRBJ1-1,TRBV12-5,-,TGTGCTAGTGGTTTGTTTTCATCGCCAGGGTTTCCTCCTGAAGCTTTCTTT,CASGLFSSPGFPPEAFF
-,TRBJ2-7,TRBV4-1,-,TGCGCCAGCAGCCAAGGTCGGTCCTCCCGAGACGAGCAGTACTTC,CASSQGRSSRDEQYF
TRBD1,TRBJ2-1,TRBV29-1,once,TGCAGCGTTGATGCTAGGACAGGGAGTGAGCAGTTCTTC,CSVDARTGSEQFF
-,TRBJ1-5,TRBV7-9,-,TGTGCCAGCAGCCAAGGGGCGTTGGGGGGAGGGCCCCAGCATTTT,CASSQGALGGGPQHF
TRBD1,TRBJ2-7,TRBV6-5,-,TGTGCCAGCAGCGACGGCTGGGACAGAACCTACGAGCAGTACTTC,CASSDGWDRTYEQYF
-,TRBJ2-3,TRBV18,-,TGTGCCAGCTCACCTACAGGCTTTAGCACAGATACGCAGTATTTT,CASSPTGFSTDTQYF
-,TRBJ2-2,TRBV7-9,-,TGTGCCAGCAGCTTAGAGAGGTCCGGGGAGCTGTTTTTT,CASSLERSGELFF
TRBD2,TRBJ2-4,TRBV10-3,-,TGTGCCATCAGTCGAGAACGGGGGGGCCGGAACATTCAGTACTTC,CAISRERGGRNIQYF
-,TRBJ1-2,TRBV7-6,-,TGTGCCAGCAGCCCGGACACTTCTAACTATGGCTACACCTTC,CASSPDTSNYGYTF
TRBD1,TRBJ1-3,TRBV6-5,-,TGTGCCAGCACTCCGACAGGGGGCGTCGGAAACACCATATATTTT,CASTPTGGVGNTIYF
TRBD1,TRBJ2-7,TRBV7-2,few,TGTGCCAGCAGCTTAAGACAGGGTATTTACGAGCAGTACTTC,CASSLRQGIYEQYF
TRBD1,TRBJ1-1,TRBV6-2/TRBV6-3,few,TGTGCCAGCAGCTTCCCGACGGGACAGGGGATGAGGACTGAAGCTTTCTTT,CASSFPTGQGMRTEAFF
-,TRBJ1-6,TRBV4-1,-,TGCGCCAGCAGCCAAGAGAGGCAATATAATTCACCCCTCCACTTT,CASSQERQYNSPLHF
TRBD1,TRBJ2-5,TRBV5-4,once,TGTGCCAGCAGCTGGGGACAGAGAAAAGAGACCCAGTACTTC,CASSWGQRKETQYF
TRBD1,TRBJ1-2,TRBV7-2,-,TGTGCCAGCAGCTTAGGAGGACAGGGGTATGGCTACACCTTC,CASSLGGQGYGYTF
TRBD1,TRBJ1-4,TRBV24-1,-,TGTGCCACCAGTGATCGGGGGGGGACAGGGTTTGGAGAAGAAAAACTGTTTTTT,CATSDRGGTGFGEEKLFF
-,TRBJ1-2,TRBV9,-,TGTGCCAGCAGCGTAGACAGGGACTATGGCTACACCTTC,CASSVDRDYGYTF
TRBD1,TRBJ1-1,TRBV6-5,-,TGTGCCAGCACCAGGGGGGACACTGAAGCTTTCTTT,CASTRGDTEAFF
-,TRBJ1-1,TRBV6-5,-,TGTGCCAGCAGTTACTCGAAGGGTTGGGGCCGCACGACTTTCTTT,CASSYSKGWGRTTFF
TRBD2,TRBJ2-7,TRBV4-2,-,TGTGCCAGCAAAGGGGCGGGGGGGTTCGAGCAGTACTTC,CASKGAGGFEQYF
-,TRBJ1-2,TRBV5-1,-,TGCGCCAGCAGCTTGTTCAGGGGAAGCGAAGGCTACACCTTC,CASSLFRGSEGYTF
-,TRBJ1-1,TRBV24-1,-,TGTGCCACCAGTGATTTCGGTGCCACTGAAGCTTTCTTT,CATSDFGATEAFF
-,TRBJ1-5,TRBV18,-,TGTGCCAGCTCACCACCGATCAGGGAAGGTTATCAGCCCCAGCATTTT,CASSPPIREGYQPQHF
TRBD2,TRBJ2-1,TRBV7-6,-,TGTGCCAGCAGCTTATTCGGACTAGCGGGGGGTGTGGATGAGCAGTTCTTC,CASSLFGLAGGVDEQFF
-,TRBJ2-7,TRBV7-2,-,TGTGCCAGCAGCTTGGACGCGGGGGCGAGCTACGAGCAGTACTTC,CASSLDAGASYEQYF
TRBD1,TRBJ2-1,TRBV19,-,TGTGCCAGTAGCCCAACAGGGGTTGCCTACAATGAGCAGTTCTTC,CASSPTGVAYNEQFF
TRBD1,TRBJ1-2,TRBV5-8,-,TGTGCCACCCTCCGGGACAGGCCCGGAGGCTACACCTTC,CATLRDRPGGYTF
-,TRBJ1-1,TRBV7-9,once,TGTGCCAGCAGCTTAGATAGTTTCGCCACTGAAGCTTTCTTT,CASSLDSFATEAFF
-,TRBJ2-7,TRBV6-5,-,TGTGCCAGCAGCCCCACTAGCTACGAGCAGTACTTC,CASSPTSYEQYF
-,TRBJ2-2,TRBV14,-,TGTGCCAGCAGCCAAGAACTCCGCACCGGGGAGCTGTTTTTT,CASSQELRTGELFF
TRBD2,TRBJ2-1,TRBV3-1/TRBV3-2,-,TGTGCCAGCAGCCGAAGCGGGGGGGCCTACAATGAGCAGTTCTTC,CASSRSGGAYNEQFF
-,TRBJ2-3,TRBV4-2,-,TGTGCCAGCAGCCAGGAGGGGTACACAGATACGCAGTATTTT,CASSQEGYTDTQYF
TRBD2,TRBJ2-3,TRBV29-1,-,TGCAGCGTTAGCGAGCGGGGGGGCACAGATACGCAGTATTTT,CSVSERGGTDTQYF
-,TRBJ2-4,TRBV11-2,once,TGTGCCAGCAGCTCCCCAGCCAGGAACATTCAGTACTTC,CASSSPARNIQYF
TRBD1,TRBJ1-6,TRBV5-4,-,TGTGCCAGCAGCGCATCATTCACCGGGACAGGGGGTACACCCCTCCACTTT,CASSASFTGTGGTPLHF
-,TRBJ1-3,TRBV2,-,TGTGCCAGCAGGGATGACAGTCGCTCTGGAAACACCATATATTTT,CASRDDSRSGNTIYF
-,TRBJ2-1,TRBV24-1,-,TGTGCCACCAGTGATTTCCGGGGTTCTGGGATTGAGCAGTTCTTC,CATSDFRGSGIEQFF
-,TRBJ1-6,TRBV19,-,TGTGCCAGTACCAGCGGACCGCAATCACCCCTCCACTTT,CASTSGPQSPLHF
-,TRBJ1-2,TRBV7-9,-,TGTGCCAGCACCACGGGGGGGAGAGGCTACACCTTC,CASTTGGRGYTF
-,TRBJ1-4,TRBV12-3/TRBV12-4,-,TGTGCCAGCAGCTCCCTCCTAGAAAAACTGTTTTTT,CASSSLLEKLFF
TRBD1,TRBJ2-5,TRBV19,-,TGTGCCAGTAGTATATCCACGCCGACAGGGGCTCAAGAGACCCAGTACTTC,CASSISTPTGAQETQYF
TRBD1,TRBJ2-6,TRBV5-5,-,TGTGCCAGCAGCTTTCCAGGACAGGGGGGATCTGGGGCCAACGTCCTGACTTTC,CASSFPGQGGSGANVLTF
TRBD1,TRBJ1-1,TRBV5-6,-,TGTGCCAGCGGCCCGGACAGGGTAAGGACTGAAGCTTTCTTT,CASGPDRVRTEAFF
-,TRBJ2-5,TRBV5-5,-,TGTGCCAGCAGCTTGTCTTTTTACCAAGAGACCCAGTACTTC,CASSLSFYQETQYF
-,TRBJ1-1,TRBV18,-,TGTGCCAGCTCATCCGGGACAACAACTAGAAATGAAGCTTTCTTT,CASSSGTTTRNEAFF
-,TRBJ1-3,TRBV3-1/TRBV3-2,once,TGTGCCAGCAGCCAGAAACAGGGAAACACCATATATTTT,CASSQKQGNTIYF
-,TRBJ1-4,TRBV19,-,TGTGCCAGTAGTAGAATCACAGAAAATGAAAAACTGTTTTTT,CASSRITENEKLFF
-,TRBJ1-1,TRBV7-7,-,TGTGCCAGCAGCTTAGGGCCGTACACTGAAGCTTTCTTT,CASSLGPYTEAFF